This is a list of T cell receptor beta chains from one sample in a study of shared clonotypes between healthy human individuals. The table came from immunoSEQ multiplex PCR; TCRdb's copy has only in-frame clones and leaves some out. The sample comprises around 500,000 clones, about 80% of which are singletons, and 10% to 15% rests with the top ten. Sequencing used PBMCs. The receptors stem from a woman between 35 and 50 years old in good health. Some clones in this sample may be carry-over from other donors' samples. CDR3s include the opening cysteine and the closing phenylalanine or tryptophan. D genes are given only for firm matches. A clone size is listed for some rows: how often the clone was seen (once, few, many), or a class if it is expanded.

TRBD2	TRBV6-4	NA	TRBJ2-1	TGTGCCAGCAGTGACGTAGTGGGAGGGCTTTGGAATGAGCAGTTCTTC	CASSDVVGGLWNEQFF
NA	TRBV27	NA	TRBJ1-2	TGTGCCACCCCACCAGGGAGGGTTGGGTATGGCTACACCTTC	CATPPGRVGYGYTF
NA	TRBV7-8	NA	TRBJ2-3	TGTGCCAGCAGCTTAGAAAGTGGCACAGATACGCAGTATTTT	CASSLESGTDTQYF
NA	TRBV10-2	NA	TRBJ2-2	TGCGCCAGCAGGGAGAACACCGGGGAGCTGTTTTTT	CASRENTGELFF
NA	TRBV6-4	many	TRBJ2-6	TGTGCCAGCAGTGAATTGGACTTCTCTGGGGCCAACGTCCTGACTTTC	CASSELDFSGANVLTF
NA	TRBV6-1	NA	TRBJ2-7	TGTGCCAGCAGTGAAGCGGCTGGCAGCTGGAGCTCCTACGAGCAGTACTTC	CASSEAAGSWSSYEQYF
TRBD1	TRBV14	NA	TRBJ2-2	TGTGCCAGCAGCCCTTTTCGCAGGGGGTACACCGGGGAGCTGTTTTTT	CASSPFRRGYTGELFF
NA	TRBV6-5	NA	TRBJ2-2	TGTGCCAGCAGAAAAAGGGATGCCGGGGAGCTGTTTTTT	CASRKRDAGELFF
TRBD2	TRBV28	few	TRBJ2-6	TGTGCCACATTAGCGGGAGGGCCCGGGGCCAACGTCCTGACTTTC	CATLAGGPGANVLTF
NA	TRBV12-1	NA	TRBJ2-1	TGTGCCAGCAGCCCCGACAGGGGTCCCCACAATGAGCAGTTCTTC	CASSPDRGPHNEQFF
NA	TRBV18	NA	TRBJ2-7	TGTGCCAGCTCACAGGACTACGATAGGGAGCAGTACTTC	CASSQDYDREQYF
NA	TRBV28	few	TRBJ2-5	TGTGCCAGCAGTTTAAGGCACCGACAGACTCAAGAGACCCAGTACTTC	CASSLRHRQTQETQYF
NA	TRBV27	few	TRBJ2-7	TGTGCCAGCAGTTTTAGCTTGCGGACCTCCTACGAGCAGTACTTC	CASSFSLRTSYEQYF
NA	TRBV18	NA	TRBJ1-5	TGTGCCAGCTCTTTGACTGATCAGCCCCAGCATTTT	CASSLTDQPQHF
TRBD2	TRBV15	NA	TRBJ2-7	TGTGCCACCAGCGGCCCGGGACTAGCGGGAGCCTACGAGCAGTACTTC	CATSGPGLAGAYEQYF
NA	TRBV7-8	NA	TRBJ2-1	TGTGCCAGCAGCTTAGGGAGCGGAGGCAACAATGAGCAGTTCTTC	CASSLGSGGNNEQFF
TRBD2	TRBV4-1	NA	TRBJ2-3	TGCGCCAGCAGCCACCAACCTACCCTGGGGGTAGCGGGCCCCACAGATACGCAGTATTTT	CASSHQPTLGVAGPTDTQYF
TRBD1	TRBV7-2	NA	TRBJ2-4	TGTGCCAGCAGCACACGGACAGGGACGGGGAACATTCAGTACTTC	CASSTRTGTGNIQYF
TRBD1	TRBV6-1	NA	TRBJ1-4	TGTGCCAGCAGTGAGTCGACAGGGCGTTGGGAAAAACTGTTTTTT	CASSESTGRWEKLFF
NA	TRBV10-3	NA	TRBJ2-1	TGTGCCATCAGTGCGGTCGGAGAGCAGTTCTTC	CAISAVGEQFF
TRBD2	TRBV7-8	NA	TRBJ2-3	TGTGCCAGCAGACGAGCTCTAGCGGGAGCCAATACGCAGTATTTT	CASRRALAGANTQYF
TRBD2	TRBV7-8	NA	TRBJ2-1	TGTGCCAGCAGCTTCCACTCTAGCGGGTCTAACAATGAGCAGTTCTTC	CASSFHSSGSNNEQFF
NA	TRBV5-1	NA	TRBJ1-1	TGCGCCAGCAGCTTTCGTACCTTGAACACTGAAGCTTTCTTT	CASSFRTLNTEAFF
TRBD1	TRBV7-9	NA	TRBJ2-2	TGTGCCAGCAGCCCGAAGGGACAGGGGGCGAACGGCGGGGAGCTGTTTTTT	CASSPKGQGANGGELFF
NA	TRBV4-2	NA	TRBJ2-7	TGTGCCAGCAGCCAAGATCGCGAAGGGGATACCCTACACTACGAGCAGTACTTC	CASSQDREGDTLHYEQYF
TRBD2	TRBV4-1	NA	TRBJ2-3	TGCGCCAGCAGCCCACCCGGGACTAGCTTCGATACGCAGTATTTT	CASSPPGTSFDTQYF
TRBD1	TRBV4-2	many	TRBJ1-4	TGTGCCAGCAGCCAAGGCGACAGGGGGACTGAAAAACTGTTTTTT	CASSQGDRGTEKLFF
TRBD2	TRBV11-2	NA	TRBJ2-7	TGTGCCAGCAGCCCCTCTTGGGGGGGCTACGAGCAGTACTTC	CASSPSWGGYEQYF
TRBD2	TRBV5-1	NA	TRBJ2-2	TGCGCCAGCAGCTTGGCCGGTCCCCGGACTAGCGGGAGGCGGACCACCGGGGAGCTGTTTTTT	CASSLAGPRTSGRRTTGELFF
NA	TRBV7-9	NA	TRBJ2-1	TGTGCCAGCAGCTTAGGATCATCCGGGGCTAATGAGCAGTTCTTC	CASSLGSSGANEQFF
NA	TRBV29-1	NA	TRBJ2-5	TGCAGCGTTGAGCTAACCGAGGCTAGGGAGACCCAGTACTTC	CSVELTEARETQYF
NA	TRBV4-3	NA	TRBJ2-7	TGCGCCAGCAGCCAGACGACAGGTGCAGGTCACGAGCAGTACTTC	CASSQTTGAGHEQYF
TRBD1	TRBV7-9	NA	TRBJ1-1	TGTGCCAGCAGCCCACGGGACAGGGTCGCTTTCTTT	CASSPRDRVAFF
NA	TRBV18	NA	TRBJ1-3	TGTGCCAGCTCACCACCCAGCTCGGGACACCTCTTAAACACCATATATTTT	CASSPPSSGHLLNTIYF
NA	TRBV27	NA	TRBJ1-5	TGTGCCAGCAGTCACGGGGGGGGGCTGGATAGCAATCAGCCCCAGCATTTT	CASSHGGGLDSNQPQHF